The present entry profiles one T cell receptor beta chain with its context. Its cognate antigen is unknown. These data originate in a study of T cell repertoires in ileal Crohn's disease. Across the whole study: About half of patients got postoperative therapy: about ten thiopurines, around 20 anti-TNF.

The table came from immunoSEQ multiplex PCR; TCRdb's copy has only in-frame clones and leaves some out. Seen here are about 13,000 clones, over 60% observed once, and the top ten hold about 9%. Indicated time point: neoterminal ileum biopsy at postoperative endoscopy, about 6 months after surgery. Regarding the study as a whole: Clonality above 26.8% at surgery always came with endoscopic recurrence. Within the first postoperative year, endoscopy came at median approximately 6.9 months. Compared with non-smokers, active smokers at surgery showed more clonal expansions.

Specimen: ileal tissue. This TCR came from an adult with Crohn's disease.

The CDR3 nucleotides read TGTGCCAGCTCACGGGGGACTGACTCCTACGAGCAGTACTTC. It yields the protein CASSRGTDSYEQYF. The chain joins TRBV18 to TRBJ2-7; maybe TRBD2 (6 bases). Deletions cut 4 bases from V and 0 bases from J, with 10 bases between. Per germline, CDR1 KGHSH and CDR2 LQKENI. The CDR3 has 14 residues.